Shown below are 3 T cell receptor beta chains from a single sample sequenced in a study of T cell repertoires in cytomegalovirus infection. TCRdb fed the reads into MiXCR, producing one record per CDR3 protein. The sample shows roughly 230,000 distinct CDR3 sequences, roughly 6.5% of them seen only once. Sequencing input: PBMCs. All receptors come from a human donor in good health (CMV status not recorded). Some clones in this sample may be carry-over from other donors' samples.

This clonotype occurred many times. The chain uses TRBV28 and TRBJ2-1; the D gene is possibly TRBD2 (5 bases). The V end was cut by 5 bases, the J end by 9 bases, with 11 bases between. The CDR3 has 12 residues. The germline gives CDR1 MDHEN, CDR2 SYDVKM. CDR3 coding DNA: TGTGCCAGCAGTGCTATCGCGGGTGAGCAGTTCTTC. As protein: CASSAIAGEQFF.

This clonotype came up many times. The chain joins TRBV11-2 to TRBJ1-5, with 10 bases matching TRBD1. After removal of 5 bases from V and 3 bases from J, the junction contained 4 bases not matched to a gene. The CDR3 is 15 residues long. The germline gives CDR1 SGHAT, CDR2 FQNNGV. This CDR3 reads CASSGGTGVNQPQHF. Written as DNA, the CDR3 is TGTGCCAGCAGCGGGGGGACAGGGGTCAATCAGCCCCAGCATTTT.

This clonotype was observed many times. The chain has TRBV19 and TRBJ1-2; 10 nucleotides align to TRBD1. The V gene end was trimmed by 6 bases and the J gene end by 6 bases; junction bases not matched to a gene: 10. CDR3 length: 15 residues. Germline V gene lookup returns CDR1 LNHDA and CDR2 SQIVND (reference sequence). CDR3 protein: CASSRTGGGENGYTF. CDR3 nucleotides: TGTGCCAGTAGCCGGACAGGGGGTGGAGAGAATGGCTACACCTTC. Full variable domain (outside the CDR3, taken from reference TRBV19 and TRBJ1-2): DGGITQSPKYLFRKEGQNVTLSCEQNLNHDAMYWYRQDPGQGLRLIYYSQIVNDFQKGDIAEGYSVSREKKESFPLTVTSAQKNPTAFYLCASSRTGGGENGYTFGSGTRLTVV.